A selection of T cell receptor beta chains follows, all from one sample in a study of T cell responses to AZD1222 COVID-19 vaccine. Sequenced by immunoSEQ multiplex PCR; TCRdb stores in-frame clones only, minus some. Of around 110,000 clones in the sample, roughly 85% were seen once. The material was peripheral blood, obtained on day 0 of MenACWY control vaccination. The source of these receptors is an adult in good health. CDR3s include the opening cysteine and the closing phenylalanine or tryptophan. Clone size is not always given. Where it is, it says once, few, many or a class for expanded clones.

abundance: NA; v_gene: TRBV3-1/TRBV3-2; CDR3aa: CASSRDSSYNSPLHF
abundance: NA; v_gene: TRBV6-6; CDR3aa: CASSYSGGLGNQPQHF
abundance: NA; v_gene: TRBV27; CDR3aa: CASSISLSSYNEQFF
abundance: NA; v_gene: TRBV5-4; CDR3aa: CASSLAAGSGGANVLTF
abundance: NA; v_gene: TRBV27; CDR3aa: CASSFRNSNNQPQHF
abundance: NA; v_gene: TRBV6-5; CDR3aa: CASSYSWDYEQYF
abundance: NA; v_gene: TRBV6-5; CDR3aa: CASSSRGSLKNTEAFF
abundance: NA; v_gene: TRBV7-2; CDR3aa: CASSLDRLAGNTIYF
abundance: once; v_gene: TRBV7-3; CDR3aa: CASSLRPAGGSYEQYF
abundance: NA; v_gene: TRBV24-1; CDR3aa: CATSGTTGEVRRNTGELFF
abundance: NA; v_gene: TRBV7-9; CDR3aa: CASSPRQGDYGYTF
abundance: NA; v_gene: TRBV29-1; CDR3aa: CSVEDRAGRGLGSKRVREQFF
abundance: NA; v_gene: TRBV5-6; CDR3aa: CASSFGRLRGELFF
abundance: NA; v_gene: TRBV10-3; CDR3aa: CAISGGVGAGLREVTEAFF
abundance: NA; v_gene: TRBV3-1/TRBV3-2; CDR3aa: CASSPLGGVGYQDTQYF
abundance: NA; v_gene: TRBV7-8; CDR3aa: CASSYGRTSYEQYF
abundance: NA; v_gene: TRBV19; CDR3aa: CASRKTGEGYTF